This T cell receptor beta chain was obtained from a study of T cell responses to AZD1222 COVID-19 vaccine. Second-dose schedules of about 4 or about 12 weeks were combined. The repertoire was sequenced with immunoSEQ multiplex PCR; TCRdb's copy has only in-frame clones and lacks some. The table shows roughly 120,000 clones, with 86% occurring only once. Germline V gene data show CDR1 as ENHRY and CDR2 as SYGVKD. The CDR3 is 14 residues long. V lost 3 bases and J lost 7, with 10 bases in between. Study-level points and caveats: CD4 TCRs linked to vaccination spanned spike, dominating at 160-218 and 743-854. White British donors predominated, females outnumbered males, and clonal diversity was possibly underestimated.

Comment on this clone: Its antigen remains unidentified.

Sample: peripheral blood, taken 28 days after the second AZD1222 dose. The origin of this receptor is an adult who received the AZD1222 COVID-19 vaccine. This chain joins TRBV10-3 and TRBJ1-6; D gene unclear. The CDR3 here is CAISDSLGNSPLHF. The CDR3 nucleotides are TGTGCCATCAGTGATTCCCTCGGGAATTCACCCCTCCACTTT.